Following are 28 T cell receptor beta chains from one sample sequenced in a study of cytotoxic CD8 clonotypes in ibrutinib-treated CLL. The protocol was immunoSEQ multiplex PCR, while the TCRdb copy is restricted to in-frame clones and leaves out a portion. The sample has about 140,000 clones, approximately 80% seen once. The material sequenced was PBMCs, taken after 12 months of ibrutinib treatment. Receptor source: a human donor with chronic lymphocytic leukemia.

Points on this clone: The identical CDR3 is also encoded by other nucleotide sequences in the sample. The J gene is TRBJ2-7, the V gene TRBV7-6; possible D gene TRBD2, 6 bases. CDR1 is SGHVS and CDR2 is FNYEAQ in the germline V gene. The CDR3 sequence is 12 residues long. The V gene lost 5 bases and the J gene lost 7 bases, with 12 bases spanning the gap. CDR3 sequence (DNA): TGTGCCAGCAGCCTAGTGGGGAGGGAGCAGTACTTC. Its translation is CASSLVGREQYF.

Points on this clone: Germline and junction disagree at one end, which may indicate a read error. The chain couples TRBV28 to TRBJ1-5; 8 nucleotides match TRBD1. CDR3 length equals 14 residues. The V gene's germline CDR1 is MDHEN and CDR2 SYDVKM. CDR3 sequence: CASSRQGSSQPQHF. As DNA, the CDR3 is TGTGCCAGCTCCAGACAGGGGAGCAGTCAGCCCCAGCATTTT.

The rearrangement uses TRBV18 and TRBJ1-5, with D perhaps matching TRBD1 (6 bases). The length of the CDR3 is 15 residues. Germline V CDR1 and CDR2: KGHSH, LQKENI. V lost 4 bases and J 2 bases, leaving 12 bases between the germline ends. The CDR3 nucleotides read TGTGCCAGCTCACGAAACAGGGAAGGCAATCAGCCCCAGCATTTT. Translation: CASSRNREGNQPQHF.

The chain joins TRBV28 to TRBJ1-2; 7 positions match TRBD1. The CDR3 consists of 14 residues. J lost 4 bases, V lost 3 bases, and 5 bases had no gene match. CDR1 is MDHEN and CDR2 is SYDVKM in the germline V gene. CDR3 protein: CASSFSTGVYGYTF. DNA of the CDR3: TGTGCCAGCAGTTTCAGCACAGGGGTCTATGGCTACACCTTC.

The chain is built from TRBV15 and TRBJ2-1; the D gene is possibly TRBD2 (5 bases). The CDR3 consists of 12 residues. Trimming stripped 8 bases from V and 6 bases from J, with 11 bases between. CDR1 is LNHNV and CDR2 is YYDKDF in the germline V gene (reference sequence). Here the CDR3 reads CATSEAGNEQFF. The CDR3 DNA sequence: TGTGCCACCTCGGAGGCGGGCAATGAGCAGTTCTTC.

The chain employs TRBV19 and TRBJ2-1; a weak D match, TRBD2 (5 bases). Germline CDR1 and CDR2: LNHDA and SQIVND (reference sequence). This CDR3 has 12 amino acids. Trimming pared 5 bases from V and 10 bases from J, leaving 12 bases between. CDR3 sequence: CASSLGGLEQFF. Here the CDR3 DNA reads TGTGCCAGTAGTTTAGGAGGCTTGGAGCAGTTCTTC.

This clone was seen more than once but under ten times. This sequence joins TRBV14 and TRBJ2-2, with TRBD1 identical over 7 bases. V trimming: 4 bases; J trimming: 4 bases; junction bases outside the gene matches: 6. The CDR3 is 15 residues long. Germline V gene data show CDR1 as SGHDN and CDR2 as FVKESK. CDR3 region: CASSRVGGSTGELFF. The CDR3 DNA reads as TGTGCCAGCAGCCGAGTAGGGGGCTCCACCGGGGAGCTGTTTTTT.

V is TRBV5-8 and J is TRBJ2-7, with D possibly matching TRBD2 (6 bases). There are 15 residues in the CDR3. Germline V lookup: CDR1 SGHTS, CDR2 YDEGEE. The ends were cut back, 0 bases at V and 3 bases at J, with 13 bases in the middle. CDR3 sequence reads: CASSLVREGIYEQYF. The CDR3 nucleotides read TGTGCCAGCAGCTTGGTGCGGGAAGGAATCTACGAGCAGTACTTC.

Turning to this clone: An end of the junction differs from the germline gene, which may be a read error. The V and J genes are TRBV7-7 and TRBJ2-2, with 9 bases aligning to TRBD1. Germline loops: CDR1 SSHAT, CDR2 FNYEAQ (reference sequence). The CDR3 consists of 16 residues. As DNA, the CDR3 is TGTGCTAGCAGCTTAGTGGACAGGGGCTACACCGGGGAGCTGTTTTTT. Translating it yields CASSLVDRGYTGELFF.

The V call is TRBV29-1, the J call TRBJ2-7; possibly TRBD1 or TRBD2 for D (5 bases each). V was pared by 5 bases and J by 4 bases, with 21 bases between. The CDR3 length is 15 residues. The germline CDR1 and CDR2 sequences are SQVTM and ANQGSEA. CDR3 DNA: TGCAGCGTTCGGGGCCTCCCGACAGATTTATACGAGCAGTACTTC. Its protein product is CSVRGLPTDLYEQYF.

This chain connects TRBV5-6 to TRBJ1-5, with D maybe TRBD1 (5 bases). Deletions cut 4 bases from V and 7 bases from J, with 12 bases between. Germline values: CDR1 SGHDT, CDR2 YYEEEE. The CDR3 runs to 13 residues. The CDR3 region has the DNA TGTGCCAGCAGCCTAGGGGCCCAACAGCCCCAGCATTTT. It yields the protein CASSLGAQQPQHF.

V and J are TRBV2 and TRBJ1-1, with 7 positions matching TRBD1. Germline lookup yields CDR1 SNHLY and CDR2 FYNNEI. This CDR3 has 15 amino acids. The junction had 10 bases not matched to a gene; V was cut back by 8 bases and J by 1 base. The CDR3 spells CASGGDSGSNTEAFF. In DNA, the CDR3 is TGTGCCAGCGGGGGGGACAGCGGATCGAACACTGAAGCTTTCTTT.

Notes on this clone: The junction departs from germline at one end; a sequencing error may be responsible. The chain carries TRBV11-1 and TRBJ2-1; 7 nucleotides agree with TRBD2. Germline V gene data show CDR1 as SGHAT and CDR2 as FQDESV (reference sequence). This CDR3 is 17 amino acids long. CDR3 coding DNA: TGTGCCAGAAGCTTGGCCACCAGCGGGAAACACGAGGATGAGCAGTTCTTC. Its translation: CARSLATSGKHEDEQFF.

The CDR3 reads CASSPFTNEQFF. The CDR3 nucleotides are TGTGCCAGCTCACCGTTCACCAATGAGCAGTTCTTC. The genes are TRBV18 and TRBJ2-1; D not certain. Germline loops: CDR1 KGHSH, CDR2 LQKENI. CDR3 length: 12 amino acids. Between the trimmed V and J ends, which lost 3 bases and 6 bases, there was a span of 6 bases.

The chain joins TRBV28 to TRBJ1-3; D uncertain. Per germline, CDR1 MDHEN and CDR2 SYDVKM. The length of the CDR3 is 14 residues. The V end lost 3 bases, the J end lost 3 bases, and 9 bases lay between the germline ends. The CDR3: CASSLVGFGNTIYF. The CDR3 DNA reads TGTGCCAGCAGTTTGGTGGGTTTTGGAAACACCATATATTTT.

J is TRBJ2-7 and V is TRBV6-5; tentatively, D is TRBD1 (5 bases). From germline, CDR1 is MNHEY and CDR2 SVGAGI. This CDR3 spans 14 amino acids. V gave up 8 bases and J gave up 2 bases, with 16 bases separating them. CDR3 sequence (DNA): TGTGCCAGCGTGGACCGCACAGGAGCCTACGAGCAGTACTTC. Translating gives CASVDRTGAYEQYF.

V is TRBV19 and J is TRBJ1-1, with 8 positions matching TRBD1. The V gene's germline CDR1 is LNHDA and CDR2 SQIVND (reference sequence). The CDR3 runs to 14 residues. With V trimmed by 5 bases and J by 6 bases, 8 bases remained unmatched. The CDR3 nucleotides read TGTGCCAGTAGTCCTGTGGACAGGGTTTCTGAAGCTTTCTTT. Encoded protein: CASSPVDRVSEAFF.

The chain joins TRBV27 to TRBJ1-5; possibly TRBD1 for D (6 bases). Trimming removed 6 bases from V and 3 bases from J, with 15 bases in between. Germline loops: CDR1 MNHEY, CDR2 SMNVEV (reference sequence). The CDR3 spans 15 residues. DNA of the CDR3: TGTGCCAGCAGCCTTGGGGGCACGGACAATCAGCCCCAGCATTTT. Amino acid sequence: CASSLGGTDNQPQHF.

This clone has a count of ten or more. This chain joins TRBV11-2 and TRBJ2-3; no definite D call. Germline CDR1 is SGHAT and CDR2 is FQNNGV. V dropped 5 bases and J dropped 1 base, with 10 bases sitting between them. The CDR3 runs to 14 residues. The CDR3 protein is CASSKTLRTDTQYF. The CDR3 coding sequence is TGTGCCAGCAGCAAAACGTTACGCACAGATACGCAGTATTTT. Filled out from reference TRBV11-2 and TRBJ2-3, the complete variable domain reads EAGVAQSPRYKIIEKRQSVAFWCNPISGHATLYWYQQILGQGPKLLIQFQNNGVVDDSQLPKDRFSAERLKGVDSTLKIQPAKLEDSAVYLCASSKTLRTDTQYFGPGTRLTVL.

This clone was detected once. The chain combines TRBV6-1 with TRBJ1-1, with 9 positions matching TRBD1. Trimming cost V 6 bases and J 10 bases; bases outside gene matches: 9. From germline, CDR1 is MNHNS and CDR2 SASEGT. CDR3 length equals 13 residues. The CDR3 protein is CASRTGQGISAFF. CDR3 bases: TGTGCCAGCAGGACGGGACAGGGCATTTCAGCTTTCTTT.

This sequence joins TRBV11-2 and TRBJ2-1; 9 nucleotides line up with TRBD1. Trimming removed 9 bases from V and 6 bases from J; junction bases left unmatched: 9. Per the germline V gene, CDR1 is SGHAT and CDR2 is FQNNGV. The CDR3 length is 14 residues. This chain's CDR3 is CASLRDRAGNEQFF. CDR3 bases: TGTGCCAGTCTCCGGGACAGGGCGGGCAATGAGCAGTTCTTC.

This clone is a singleton in its sample. The gene calls are TRBV7-2 and TRBJ2-7; D gene ambiguous. The CDR3 has 16 residues. Looked up from germline, CDR1 is SGHTA and CDR2 is FQGNSA. The V end was cut by 5 bases, the J end by 5 bases, with 22 bases between. CDR3 nucleotides: TGTGCCAGCAGCCCCCGTGGGGTAGGGAACTTCAACGAGCAGTACTTC. The encoded protein is CASSPRGVGNFNEQYF. Filled out from reference TRBV7-2 and TRBJ2-7, the complete variable domain reads GAGVSQSPSNKVTEKGKDVELRCDPISGHTALYWYRQSLGQGLEFLIYFQGNSAPDKSGLPSDRFSAERTGGSVSTLTIQRTQQEDSAVYLCASSPRGVGNFNEQYFGPGTRLTVT.

The V call is TRBV19, the J call TRBJ1-4; D is unresolved. This CDR3 has 16 amino acids. Germline CDR1 and CDR2: LNHDA and SQIVND (reference sequence). The V end was cut by 3 bases, the J end by 5 bases, with 16 bases between. The CDR3 DNA sequence: TGTGCCAGTAGTATGGAATCGCCCAGACTCAATGAAAAACTGTTTTTT. Protein product: CASSMESPRLNEKLFF. Looking up the rest from reference TRBV19 and TRBJ1-4 gives the full variable domain: DGGITQSPKYLFRKEGQNVTLSCEQNLNHDAMYWYRQDPGQGLRLIYYSQIVNDFQKGDIAEGYSVSREKKESFPLTVTSAQKNPTAFYLCASSMESPRLNEKLFFGSGTQLSVL.

The chain has TRBV7-8 and TRBJ2-7; D uncertain. Trimming left V 3 bases short and J 0 bases short, with 3 bases between. This CDR3 has 12 amino acids. From germline, CDR1 is SGHVS and CDR2 FQNEAQ. The CDR3 spells CASSFSSYEQYF. CDR3 coding DNA: TGTGCCAGCAGCTTTAGCTCCTACGAGCAGTACTTC.

V usage is TRBV30 and J usage is TRBJ2-7, with no clear D. The CDR3 covers 11 residues. Germline CDR1 GTSNPN, CDR2 SVGIG (reference sequence). With 2 bases removed from V and 4 bases from J, the gap between germline ends came to 6 bases. The CDR3 DNA reads TGTGCCTGGAGTAATGGTTACGAGCAGTACTTC. Its protein product is CAWSNGYEQYF.

The V call is TRBV14, the J call TRBJ2-7; D is unclear. Germline-derived CDR1 and CDR2 are SGHDN and FVKESK. The CDR3 extends over 13 amino acids. Trimming cost V 3 bases and J 1 base, with 7 bases left between them. CDR3 DNA: TGTGCCAGCAGCCACGGCGTGTCCTACGAGCAGTACTTC. Translating gives CASSHGVSYEQYF.

For this clone: At the DNA level, this CDR3 is encoded by other sequences in the same sample as well. The gene calls are TRBV11-2 and TRBJ2-7; TRBD1 or TRBD2 may be the D gene (5 bases each). This CDR3 comprises 14 residues. Germline V lookup: CDR1 SGHAT, CDR2 FQNNGV. V dropped 5 bases and J dropped 5 bases, with 16 bases sitting between them. CDR3 loop: CASSLAQRGDEQYF. The CDR3, as DNA: TGTGCCAGCAGCCTAGCCCAAAGGGGCGACGAGCAGTACTTC.

The chain recombines TRBV2 with TRBJ2-3; D remains ambiguous. Germline V gene lookup returns CDR1 SNHLY and CDR2 FYNNEI. The ends were cut back, 2 bases at V and 2 bases at J, with 11 bases in the middle. The CDR3 length is 15 residues. CDR3 in DNA: TGTGCCAGCAGTGAATCGAGGCGGCCCACAGATACGCAGTATTTT. Encoded protein: CASSESRRPTDTQYF.